This TCR beta chain was documented in a study of blood T cell repertoires in COVID-19. Study context: Samples taken during acute and convalescent COVID-19 were collected in the United States, Italy and Spain. From T cells, B-cell-depleted T cells, or PBMCs came the material, which was cDNA or gDNA.

The CDR3 totals 15 residues. With 3 bases removed from V and 0 bases from J, the gap between germline ends came to 8 bases. Germline CDR1 MNHEY, CDR2 SMNVEV (reference sequence). Assay: immunoSEQ multiplex PCR; the TCRdb copy retains only in-frame clones and omits some. The table lists about 96,000 clones, 85% to 90% of them singletons. The chain couples TRBV27 to TRBJ2-2; D is ambiguous. What was sequenced was peripheral blood. The source of this sequence is a human donor with COVID-19, enrolled during active disease. The donor label of this sample is uncertain. In nucleotides, the CDR3 is TGTGCCAGCAGTTTGTACTACTCGAACACCGGGGAGCTGTTTTTT. This gives the protein CASSLYYSNTGELFF.